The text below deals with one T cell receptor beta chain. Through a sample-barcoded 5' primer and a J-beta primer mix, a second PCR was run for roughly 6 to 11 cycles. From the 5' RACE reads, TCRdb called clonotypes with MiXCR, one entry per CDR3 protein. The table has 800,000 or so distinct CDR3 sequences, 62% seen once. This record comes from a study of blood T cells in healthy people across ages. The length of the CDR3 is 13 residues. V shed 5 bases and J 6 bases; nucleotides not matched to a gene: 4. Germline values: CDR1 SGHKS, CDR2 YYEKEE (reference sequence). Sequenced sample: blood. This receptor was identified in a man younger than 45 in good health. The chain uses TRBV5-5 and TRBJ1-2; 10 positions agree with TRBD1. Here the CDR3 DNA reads TGTGCCAGCAGGCGACAGGGGGCGGATGGCTACACCTTC. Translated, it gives CASRRQGADGYTF. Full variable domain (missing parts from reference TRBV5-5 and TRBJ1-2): DAGVTQSPTHLIKTRGQQVTLRCSPISGHKSVSWYQQVLGQGPQFIFQYYEKEERGRGNFPDRFSARQFPNYSSELNVNALLLGDSALYLCASRRQGADGYTFGSGTRLTVV.